This paragraph covers one T cell receptor beta chain sequence. The sample originates from a study of blood T cell repertoires in COVID-19. For the study at large: Sources were T cells, B-cell-depleted T cells, or PBMCs; the material itself was cDNA or gDNA.

CDR1 is MNHNS and CDR2 is SASEGT in the germline V gene. The length of the CDR3 is 15 residues. Trimming removed 1 base from V and 2 bases from J; junction bases left unmatched: 1. Clones were read by immunoSEQ multiplex PCR, and TCRdb kept only the in-frame ones, dropping some. The sample lists some 120,000 clones; around 89% were seen once. The TCR was taken from a human donor with acute or convalescent COVID-19. The donor label of this sample is uncertain. Sequencing used peripheral blood. The rearrangement uses TRBV6-1 and TRBJ1-3; 8 bases are shared with TRBD1. Written as DNA, the CDR3 is TGTGCCAGCAGTGAAGAGGACAGGGCTGGAAACACCATATATTTT. This encodes CASSEEDRAGNTIYF.